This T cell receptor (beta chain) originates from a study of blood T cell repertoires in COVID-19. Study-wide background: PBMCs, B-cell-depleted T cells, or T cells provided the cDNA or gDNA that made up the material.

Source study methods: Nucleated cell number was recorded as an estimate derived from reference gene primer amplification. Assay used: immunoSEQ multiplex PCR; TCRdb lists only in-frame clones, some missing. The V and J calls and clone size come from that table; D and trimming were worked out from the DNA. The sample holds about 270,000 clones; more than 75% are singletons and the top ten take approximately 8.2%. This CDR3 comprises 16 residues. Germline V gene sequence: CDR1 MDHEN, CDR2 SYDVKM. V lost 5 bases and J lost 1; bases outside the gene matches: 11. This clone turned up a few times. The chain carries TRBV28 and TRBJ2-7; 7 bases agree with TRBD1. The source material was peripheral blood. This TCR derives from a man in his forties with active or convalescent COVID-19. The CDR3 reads CASSPGAGGNSYEQYF. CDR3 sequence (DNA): TGTGCCAGCAGTCCAGGGGCAGGGGGAAATTCCTACGAGCAGTACTTC.